The clone carrying this TCR delta chain was picked up many times. Bulk repertoires came from Vgamma9/Vdelta2+ or Vdelta2-negative gammadelta T cells flow-sorted from PBMC. The sample originates from a study of γδ T cells in repeated Plasmodium falciparum infection. With CATT, TCRdb re-called clones from the multiplex PCR reads. Of over 55,000 delta-chain clones listed, around 1.7% are singletons. The length of the CDR3 is 20 residues. In germline, CDR1 is TSWWSYY, CDR2 QGS. V was clipped by 6 bases and J by 5 bases, with 34 bases between them. V gene TRDV1 combines with J gene TRDJ1, with a possible D match to TRDD3 (6 bases). The clonotype comes from a pool of human donors (malaria-infected and uninfected, not separated). Sequencing was performed on gamma-delta T cells from blood. The CDR3: CALGPKGGRGTGMLTDKLIF. CDR3 DNA sequence: TGTGCTCTTGGTCCAAAGGGCGGCAGGGGTACTGGGATGCTTACGGATAAACTCATCTTT.